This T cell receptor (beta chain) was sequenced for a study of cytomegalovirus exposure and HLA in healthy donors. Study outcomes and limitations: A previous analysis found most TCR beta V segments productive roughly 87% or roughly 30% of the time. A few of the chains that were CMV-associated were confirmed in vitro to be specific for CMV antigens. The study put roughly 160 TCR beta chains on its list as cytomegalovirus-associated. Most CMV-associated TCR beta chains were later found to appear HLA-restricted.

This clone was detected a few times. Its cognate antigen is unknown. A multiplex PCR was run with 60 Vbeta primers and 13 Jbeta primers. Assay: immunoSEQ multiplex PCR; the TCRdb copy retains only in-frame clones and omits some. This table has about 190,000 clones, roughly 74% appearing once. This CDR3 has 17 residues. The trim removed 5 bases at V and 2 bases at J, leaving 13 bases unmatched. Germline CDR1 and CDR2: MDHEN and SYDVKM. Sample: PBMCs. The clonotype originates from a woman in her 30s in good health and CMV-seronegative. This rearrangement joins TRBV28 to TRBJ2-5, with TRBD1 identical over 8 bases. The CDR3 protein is CASSPPGQARTQETQYF. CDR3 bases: TGTGCCAGCAGTCCCCCGGGACAGGCACGGACTCAAGAGACCCAGTACTTC.